Sequencing of this T cell receptor (beta chain) was carried out in a study of blood T cell repertoires in COVID-19 (dated by TCRdb to the early 2020s). In terms of the full investigation: The collaborator samples originated in the United States, Italy and Spain and spanned the acute and convalescent phases of COVID-19. The material from the prospective study consisted of cDNA or gDNA derived from T cells, B-cell-depleted T cells, or PBMCs. Subjects who had been exposed to COVID-19, were actively infected with it, or had recovered from it provided the deeply sampled blood TCRbeta repertoires that made up the dataset. A freely available public database, intended as a resource for researchers studying the immune response to SARS-CoV-2, is where the repertoires were released. The samples were drawn from two sources: the first 160 participants of the ongoing ImmuneRACE study, and fewer than 1,500 subjects contributed by 6 global collaborators. Nearly every sample came with metadata listing a de-identified subject ID, COVID-19 status, age in years and sex. Where HLA class I and class II types were available, the types were taken from metadata supplied by the sample provider, not from assay-based typing.

As to this clone: This clone's antigen is unknown. No base-level quality is on record; no much larger clone is a single base apart.

General study outcomes and caveats: Clinical and demographic metadata were provided uncurated, with the amount varying by source and participant.

Participants in the prospective study were enrolled through a virtual design, were aged about 18 to 100 years, and lived in approximately 25 United States geographic areas. In the prospective study, participants were assigned to cohorts based on the clinical history participants reported in a screening survey and a study questionnaire. Mobile phlebotomists in the prospective study collected whole blood, serum and a nasopharyngeal or oropharyngeal swab from every participant. Over an approximately two-month period, participants in the prospective study had the option of providing additional blood draws and questionnaires. Blood samples from the prospective study were shipped frozen or at room temperature prior to DNA extraction. The CDR3, cysteine through phenylalanine, is 11 amino acids long. Only the CDR3 region is kept as DNA, spanning 33 bases read in frame from base 1. The germline V gene gives CDR1 as SNHLY and CDR2 as FYNNEI. The junction shows trimming of 6 bases on V and 5 bases on J, plus 8 bases between the germline ends.

TCRbeta CDR3 regions were amplified from genomic DNA by means of the immunoSEQ Assay, a bias-controlled multiplex PCR. The paper's data handling went like this. Nucleated cell counts per sample were estimated from amplification of reference gene primers within the assay. To quantify the absolute abundance of each unique TCRbeta CDR3 rearrangement, sequence reads were collapsed and filtered. Productive Simpson clonality was computed per sample as the square root of Simpson's diversity index over productive rearrangements. Sourced from immuneACCESS, this table was stored by TCRdb with only in-frame sequences that have V and J called. A share of the clones is absent; for the studies checked, an unresolved V gene accounts for under half, and the remainder has no known explanation. The D gene and trimming were derived from the DNA, and the V and J assignments and clone size from that table. The sample table shows roughly 220,000 clones, and roughly nine tenths are seen once. The top ten clonotypes cover 3% to 3.5% of the sample.

The sequence derives from a young woman in a cohort exposed to, infected with or recovered from COVID-19 (not recorded which). The chain was built from TRBV2 and TRBJ2-7; matching of 6 bases hints at TRBD1 as the D gene. Sequenced material: PBMCs or T cells enriched from blood (not recorded which). CDR3 protein: CASRGADEQYF. In nucleotide form, the sequence is TGTGCCAGCAGGGGGGCGGACGAGCAGTACTTC. Reference TRBV2 and TRBJ2-7 proteins supply the regions before and after the CDR3; the full variable domain is: EPEVTQTPSHQVTQMGQEVILRCVPISNHLYFYWYRQILGQKVEFLVSFYNNEISEKSEIFDDQFSVERPDGSNFTLKIRSTKLEDSAMYFCASRGADEQYFGPGTRLTVT.